Below are 18 T cell receptor beta chains sequenced from a single sample in a study of blood T cells in healthy people across ages. Using a J-beta primer mix together with a sample-barcoded 5' primer, a second PCR was run for 7 to 11 cycles. TCRdb re-derived calls from the 5' RACE reads in MiXCR, one entry per CDR3 protein. The sample contains around 1,500,000 distinct CDR3 sequences, 28% of which appear only once. Sequenced input: blood. These receptors all come from a woman between 25 and 40 years old in good health.

This clonotype was picked up a small number of times. The chain joins TRBV5-1 to TRBJ2-7; 7 bases are shared with TRBD1. Germline CDR1 is SGHRS and CDR2 is YFSETQ. V dropped 4 bases and J dropped 5; count of bases not matched to a gene: 15. This CDR3 comprises 16 residues. CDR3: CASSLGIGTAFDEQYF. DNA of the CDR3: TGCGCCAGCAGCCTAGGAATCGGGACAGCCTTCGACGAGCAGTACTTC.

This clonotype was observed many times. The genes are TRBV3-1 and TRBJ2-4; 8 bases map to TRBD2. This CDR3 comprises 16 residues. Unmatched junction bases numbered 4, after V lost 3 bases and J lost 0 bases. From germline, CDR1 is LGHDT and CDR2 YNNKEL (reference sequence). CDR3 loop: CASSQTGGLAKNIQYF. CDR3 DNA: TGTGCCAGCAGCCAGACGGGGGGGTTAGCCAAAAACATTCAGTACTTC. The complete variable domain, with remaining parts taken from reference TRBV3-1 and TRBJ2-4, reads DTAVSQTPKYLVTQMGNDKSIKCEQNLGHDTMYWYKQDSKKFLKIMFSYNNKELIINETVPNRFSPKSPDKAHLNLHINSLELGDSAVYFCASSQTGGLAKNIQYFGAGTRLSVL.

The CDR3 sequence is CAISDPTGGPSMNTEAFF. The CDR3 coding sequence is TGTGCCATCAGTGACCCAACAGGGGGCCCGTCCATGAACACTGAAGCTTTCTTT. V gene TRBV10-3 combines with J gene TRBJ1-1; TRBD1 matches 9 bases. Germline CDR1 and CDR2: ENHRY and SYGVKD. This CDR3 region has 18 residues. The J segment lost 0 bases and the V segment lost 3 bases, leaving 11 bases of the junction unmatched.

As to this clonotype: A much larger clone lies a single base off, so this may be a read error. This sequence joins TRBV7-2 and TRBJ2-5, with 7 bases lining up with TRBD1. V was clipped by 8 bases and J by 2 bases; unmatched bases: 5. Germline CDR1 reads SGHTA; CDR2 reads FQGNSA. This CDR3 spans 13 amino acids. This CDR3 reads CTSGWTGQETQYF. CDR3 DNA sequence: TGTACCAGCGGTTGGACAGGACAAGAGACCCAGTACTTC.

This clonotype was detected a few times. In DNA form, the CDR3 reads TGCAGTGCCGAGGGGGAGATAGCGACAGATACGCAGTATTTT. This codes for CSAEGEIATDTQYF. The chain combines TRBV20-1 with TRBJ2-3, with D tentatively TRBD1 (6 bases). Germline assignment: CDR1 DFQATT and CDR2 SNEGSKA (reference sequence). There are 14 residues in the CDR3. Trimming cost V 6 bases and J 3 bases, with 16 bases left between them.

This chain connects TRBV2 to TRBJ2-1; weak D call: TRBD1 (6 bases). This CDR3 is 13 amino acids long. V gave up 7 bases and J gave up 13 bases, with 20 bases separating them. The germline gives CDR1 SNHLY, CDR2 FYNNEI. CDR3 bases: TGTGCCAGCAAACCGGGATCCCAGGGGACCCAGTTCTTC. Amino acid sequence: CASKPGSQGTQFF. Based on the CDR3 plus reference TRBV2 and TRBJ2-1, the full variable domain is EPEVTQTPSHQVTQMGQEVILRCVPISNHLYFYWYRQILGQKVEFLVSFYNNEISEKSEIFDDQFSVERPDGSNFTLKIRSTKLEDSAMYFCASKPGSQGTQFFGPGTRLTVL.

V usage is TRBV5-1 and J usage is TRBJ2-1; D not certain. CDR3 length equals 15 residues. V was shortened by 9 bases and J by 3 bases, with 19 bases between the two germline ends. Germline-derived CDR1 and CDR2 are SGHRS and YFSETQ. The CDR3 region is CATKDPLRYYNEQFF. In DNA form, the CDR3 reads TGCGCCACCAAAGACCCACTCCGATACTACAATGAGCAGTTCTTC.

In its sample, this clonotype was seen a few times. The V and J genes are TRBV20-1 and TRBJ1-2; D is unclear. Between the trimmed V and J ends, which lost 0 bases and 3 bases, there was a span of 14 bases. The CDR3 runs to 15 residues. Germline CDR1 and CDR2: DFQATT and SNEGSKA (reference sequence). The CDR3 loop reads CSARDSGVEHYGYTF. The CDR3 DNA reads as TGCAGTGCTAGAGATAGCGGGGTCGAGCACTATGGCTACACCTTC.

The CDR3 region is CSARDYQTNTGELFF. DNA for the CDR3: TGCAGTGCTAGAGATTATCAGACGAACACCGGGGAGCTGTTTTTT. This chain joins TRBV20-1 and TRBJ2-2; unclear D gene. V lost 0 bases and J lost 0, with 8 bases in between. The germline V gene encodes CDR1 DFQATT and CDR2 SNEGSKA (reference sequence). CDR3 size: 15 residues.

The chain couples TRBV14 to TRBJ2-7; D could derive from TRBD1 or TRBD2 (6 bases each). The J call may be mistaken, given a closer DNA end match to TRBJ2-5. Germline V gene sequence: CDR1 SGHDN, CDR2 FVKESK. This CDR3 has 15 amino acids. CDR3 sequence reads: CASSQDLGGAETQYF. For the CDR3, the DNA is TGTGCCAGCAGCCAAGATCTGGGGGGCGCGGAGACCCAGTACTTC.

The J gene is TRBJ2-4, the V gene TRBV5-6, with D possibly being TRBD1 (6 bases). The germline CDR1 and CDR2 sequences are SGHDT and YYEEEE. The CDR3 totals 17 residues. The germline V and J ends were trimmed by 0 bases and 6 bases, with 19 bases remaining between them. CDR3 sequence: CASSLAQGLAGINIQYF. CDR3 sequence (DNA): TGTGCCAGCAGCTTGGCCCAGGGGCTAGCTGGGATAAACATTCAGTACTTC.

A few counts support this clonotype. V usage is TRBV9 and J usage is TRBJ2-1, with 9 bases identical to TRBD2. With V trimmed by 0 bases and J by 15 bases, 10 bases remained unmatched. CDR3 length equals 14 residues. The germline CDR1 and CDR2 sequences are SGDLS and YYNGEE. CDR3 bases: TGTGCCAGCAGCGTAGGGCGGGGGGGAAATGGAGCGTTCTTC. This encodes CASSVGRGGNGAFF.

On this clonotype: A junction boundary mismatches the germline segment, possibly from a read error. V usage is TRBV7-6 and J usage is TRBJ2-1, with D tentatively TRBD2 (6 bases). Germline loops: CDR1 SGHVS, CDR2 FNYEAQ. The CDR3 runs to 16 residues. The CDR3 DNA sequence: TGTGCCAACCAGGGATTAGCGGCCAGCTCCTACAATGAGAAGTTCTTC. Residues: CANQGLAASSYNEKFF.

At least ten counts were recorded for this clonotype. The chain uses TRBV2 and TRBJ2-5; D not certain. The DNA matches TRBJ2-7 better at its end, which makes the J call doubtful. Germline-derived CDR1 and CDR2 are SNHLY and FYNNEI. CDR3 length equals 10 residues. The CDR3 DNA reads TGTGCCAGCAGTGTGGGCGAGCAGTACTTC. Amino acids: CASSVGEQYF.

J is TRBJ1-5 and V is TRBV12-3 or TRBV12-4, with D unclear. The length of the CDR3 is 15 residues. The V end was cut by 4 bases, the J end by 3 bases, with 13 bases between. The DNA for the CDR3 is TGTGCCAGCAGTTCTATTTCGGGCCTCAATCAGCCCCAGCATTTT. Translating it yields CASSSISGLNQPQHF.

The chain links TRBV29-1 to TRBJ2-4; 10 nucleotides align to TRBD1. V shed 7 bases, J shed 7 bases, and the junction held 4 bases outside the gene matches. Germline V gene lookup returns CDR1 SQVTM and CDR2 ANQGSEA. This CDR3 comprises 12 residues. In DNA, the CDR3 is TGCAGCGCTACGGACAGGGGGAACATTCAGTACTTC. Its translation: CSATDRGNIQYF. The full variable domain, completed using reference TRBV29-1 and TRBJ2-4, is SAVISQKPSRDICQRGTSLTIQCQVDSQVTMMFWYRQQPGQSLTLIATANQGSEATYESGFVIDKFPISRPNLTFSTLTVSNMSPEDSSIYLCSATDRGNIQYFGAGTRLSVL.

The chain joins TRBV5-1 to TRBJ2-5, with D perhaps TRBD1 (5 bases). From germline, CDR1 is SGHRS and CDR2 YFSETQ. V was cut by 5 bases and J by 2 bases, with 13 bases left in between. There are 14 residues in the CDR3. The CDR3 loop reads CASRKKGAQETQYF. CDR3 DNA: TGCGCCAGCAGGAAGAAAGGGGCACAAGAGACCCAGTACTTC.

This clonotype was recorded at least ten times. The chain couples TRBV7-2 to TRBJ1-5, with unresolved D. Per the germline V gene, CDR1 is SGHTA and CDR2 is FQGNSA. Trimming shortened V by 5 bases and J by 5 bases, and 10 bases separated the two germline ends. The CDR3 runs 13 residues. The CDR3 is CASSPWRDQPQHF. DNA of the CDR3: TGTGCCAGCAGCCCCTGGCGGGATCAGCCCCAGCATTTT.